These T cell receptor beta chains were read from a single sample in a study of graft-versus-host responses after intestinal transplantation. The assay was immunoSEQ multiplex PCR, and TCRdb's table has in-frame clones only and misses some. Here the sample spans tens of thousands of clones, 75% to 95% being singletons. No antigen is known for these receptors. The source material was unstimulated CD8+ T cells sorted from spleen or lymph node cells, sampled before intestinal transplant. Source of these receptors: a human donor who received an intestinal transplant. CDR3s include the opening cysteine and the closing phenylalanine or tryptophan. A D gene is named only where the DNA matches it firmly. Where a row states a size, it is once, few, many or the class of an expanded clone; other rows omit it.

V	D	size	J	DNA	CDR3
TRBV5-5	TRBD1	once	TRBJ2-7	TGTGCCAGCAGCTTCCCGGGACAGGGGTACGAGCAGTACTTC	CASSFPGQGYEQYF
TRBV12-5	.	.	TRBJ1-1	TGTGCTAGTGGTTTAGGGGGGGACACTGAAGCTTTCTTT	CASGLGGDTEAFF
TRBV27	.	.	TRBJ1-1	TGTGCCAGCAGTTTAGGGGGGGCGGTAAACACTGAAGCTTTCTTT	CASSLGGAVNTEAFF
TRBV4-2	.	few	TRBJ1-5	TGTGCCAGCAGCCATGGGGAGGGTCAGCCCCAGCATTTT	CASSHGEGQPQHF
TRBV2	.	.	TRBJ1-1	TGTGCCAGCAGCGCCCGGGGCACTGAAGCTTTCTTT	CASSARGTEAFF
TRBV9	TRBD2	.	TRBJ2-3	TGTGCCAGCAGCGACCTAGCGGGAGGGCCGTCAGATACGCAGTATTTT	CASSDLAGGPSDTQYF
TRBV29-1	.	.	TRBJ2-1	TGCAGCGTCCCAGTTGGGTCGGGGAATGAGCAGTTCTTC	CSVPVGSGNEQFF
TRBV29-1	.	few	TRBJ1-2	TGCAGCGTCCGGTTTACCTATGGCTACACCTTC	CSVRFTYGYTF
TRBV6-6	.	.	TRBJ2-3	TGTGCCAGCAGTTACTCAGCTAGCTGGCTCGCAGATACGCAGTATTTT	CASSYSASWLADTQYF
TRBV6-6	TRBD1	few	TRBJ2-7	TGTGCCAGCACTTCACTACAGGGGGTCGACGAGCAGTACTTC	CASTSLQGVDEQYF
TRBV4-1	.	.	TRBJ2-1	TGCGCCAGCAGCCAGGGCCTTAATGAGCAGTTCTTC	CASSQGLNEQFF
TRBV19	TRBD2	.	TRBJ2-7	TGTGCCAGTAGTATCGGGGGGTCGGAGCAGTACTTC	CASSIGGSEQYF
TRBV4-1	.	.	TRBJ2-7	TGCGCCAGCAGCCAAGTAGAAGAGGACGAGCAGTACTTC	CASSQVEEDEQYF
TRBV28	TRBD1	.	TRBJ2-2	TGTGCCAGCAGTTCGGGACAGGTGAACACCGGGGAGCTGTTTTTT	CASSSGQVNTGELFF
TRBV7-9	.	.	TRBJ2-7	TGTGCCAGCAGCTTAAAAGGGGACGAGCAGTACTTC	CASSLKGDEQYF
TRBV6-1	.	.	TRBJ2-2	TGTGCCAGCAGTGAATACGGGTCACCCGGGGAGCTGTTTTTT	CASSEYGSPGELFF
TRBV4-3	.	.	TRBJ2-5	TGCGCCAGCAGCCAAGATCAGGGGTCAGAGACCCAGTACTTC	CASSQDQGSETQYF
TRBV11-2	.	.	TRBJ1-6	TGTGCCAGCAGCTTAGACGGAGCCGATTATAATTCACCCCTCCACTTT	CASSLDGADYNSPLHF
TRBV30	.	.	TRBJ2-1	TGTGCCTCCAAGGGATTAGGGGACTCCTACAATGAGCAGTTCTTC	CASKGLGDSYNEQFF
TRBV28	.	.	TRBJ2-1	TGTGCCAGCAGCCACCCGAACTTCCAAGCGCCCTACAATGAGCAGTTCTTC	CASSHPNFQAPYNEQFF
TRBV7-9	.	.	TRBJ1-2	TGTGCCAGCAGCTTAGTCCCACAGTTAGCTAACTATGGCTACACCTTC	CASSLVPQLANYGYTF
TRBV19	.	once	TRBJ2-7	TGTGCCAGTAGTATCAGCGGTTCCTACGAGCAGTACTTC	CASSISGSYEQYF
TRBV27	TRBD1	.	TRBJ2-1	TGTGCCAGCAGTTCAGGGGTAGGGGACAGCTACAATGAGCAGTTCTTC	CASSSGVGDSYNEQFF
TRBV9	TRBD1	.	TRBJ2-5	TGTGCCAGCAGCGCCGGGACAGGCCAAGAGACCCAGTACTTC	CASSAGTGQETQYF
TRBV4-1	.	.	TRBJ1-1	TGCGCCAGCAGCCATACTACCCCGACTAGAAGGGACACTGAAGCTTTCTTT	CASSHTTPTRRDTEAFF
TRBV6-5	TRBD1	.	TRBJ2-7	TGTGCCAGCAGGGTATTGGACAGGACCCCCTACGAGCAGTACTTC	CASRVLDRTPYEQYF